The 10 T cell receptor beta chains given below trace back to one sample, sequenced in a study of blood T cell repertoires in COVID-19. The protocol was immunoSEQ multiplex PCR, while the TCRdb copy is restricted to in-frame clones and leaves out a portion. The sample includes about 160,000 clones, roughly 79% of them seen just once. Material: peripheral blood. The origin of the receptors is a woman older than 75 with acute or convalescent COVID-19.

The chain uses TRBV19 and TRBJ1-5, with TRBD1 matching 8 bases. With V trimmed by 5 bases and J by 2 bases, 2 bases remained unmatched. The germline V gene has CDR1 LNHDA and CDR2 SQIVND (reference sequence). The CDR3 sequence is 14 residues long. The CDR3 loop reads CASSQGAGNQPQHF. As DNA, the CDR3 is TGTGCCAGTAGTCAGGGGGCCGGCAATCAGCCCCAGCATTTT.

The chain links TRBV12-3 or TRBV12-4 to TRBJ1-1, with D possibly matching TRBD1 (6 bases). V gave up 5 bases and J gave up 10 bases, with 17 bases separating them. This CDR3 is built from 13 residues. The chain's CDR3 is CASSILRGAGAFF. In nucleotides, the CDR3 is TGTGCCAGCAGTATCTTGCGGGGGGCTGGAGCTTTCTTT.

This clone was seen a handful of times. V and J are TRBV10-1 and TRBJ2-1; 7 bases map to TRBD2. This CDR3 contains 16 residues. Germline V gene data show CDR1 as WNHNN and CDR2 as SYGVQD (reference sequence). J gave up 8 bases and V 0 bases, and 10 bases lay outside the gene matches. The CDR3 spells CASSESQTSPGDEQFF. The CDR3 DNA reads TGCGCCAGCAGTGAGTCCCAGACTAGCCCCGGGGATGAGCAGTTCTTC.

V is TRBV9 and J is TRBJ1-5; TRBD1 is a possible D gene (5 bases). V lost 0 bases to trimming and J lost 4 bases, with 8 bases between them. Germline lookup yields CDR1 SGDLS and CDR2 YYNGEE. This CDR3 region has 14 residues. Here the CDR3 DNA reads TGTGCCAGCAGCGTAGGGAGACAGAATCAGCCCCAGCATTTT. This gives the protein CASSVGRQNQPQHF. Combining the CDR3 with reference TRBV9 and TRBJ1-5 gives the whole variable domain DSGVTQTPKHLITATGQRVTLRCSPRSGDLSVYWYQQSLDQGLQFLIQYYNGEERAKGNILERFSAQQFPDLHSELNLSSLELGDSALYFCASSVGRQNQPQHFGDGTRLSIL.

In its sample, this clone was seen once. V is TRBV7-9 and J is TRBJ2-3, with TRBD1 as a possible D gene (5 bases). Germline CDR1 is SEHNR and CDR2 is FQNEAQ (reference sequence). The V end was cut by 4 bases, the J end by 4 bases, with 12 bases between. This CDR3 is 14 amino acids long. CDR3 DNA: TGTGCCAGCAGCTGGACAAAGGGGTCAGATACGCAGTATTTT. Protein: CASSWTKGSDTQYF.

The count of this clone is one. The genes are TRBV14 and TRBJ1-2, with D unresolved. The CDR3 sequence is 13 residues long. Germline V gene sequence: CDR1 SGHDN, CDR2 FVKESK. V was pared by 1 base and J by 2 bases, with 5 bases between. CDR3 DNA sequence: TGTGCCAGCAGCCAAGCACTAAACTATGGCTACACCTTC. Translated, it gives CASSQALNYGYTF.

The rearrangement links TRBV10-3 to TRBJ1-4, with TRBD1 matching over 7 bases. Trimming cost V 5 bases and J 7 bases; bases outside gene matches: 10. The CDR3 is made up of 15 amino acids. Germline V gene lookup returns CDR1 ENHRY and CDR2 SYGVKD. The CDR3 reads CAISRQGTFSEKLFF. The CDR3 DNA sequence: TGTGCCATCAGTAGACAGGGTACTTTTAGTGAAAAACTGTTTTTT.

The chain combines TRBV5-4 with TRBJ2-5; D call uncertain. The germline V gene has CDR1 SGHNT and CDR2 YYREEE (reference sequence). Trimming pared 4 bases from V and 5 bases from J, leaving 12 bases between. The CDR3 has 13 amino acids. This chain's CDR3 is CASSLPRVETQYF. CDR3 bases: TGTGCCAGCAGCCTCCCACGGGTTGAGACCCAGTACTTC.

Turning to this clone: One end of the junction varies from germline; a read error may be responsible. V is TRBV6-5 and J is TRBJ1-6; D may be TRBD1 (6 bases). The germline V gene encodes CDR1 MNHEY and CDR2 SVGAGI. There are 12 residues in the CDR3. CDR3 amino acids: CASSDSGAPLHF. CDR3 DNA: TGTGCCAGCAGTGACTCAGGGGCACCCCTCCACTTT.

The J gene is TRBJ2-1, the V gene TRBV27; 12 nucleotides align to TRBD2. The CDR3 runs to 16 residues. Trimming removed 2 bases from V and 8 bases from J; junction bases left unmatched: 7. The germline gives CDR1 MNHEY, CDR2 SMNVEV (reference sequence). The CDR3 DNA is TGTGCCAGCAGTTTAATTCTAGCGGGAGGGCCCTATGAGCAGTTCTTC. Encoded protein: CASSLILAGGPYEQFF.